This T cell receptor beta chain came from a study of blood T cells in healthy people across ages (dated by TCRdb to about 2015). Turning to the overall study: In model experiments, template switching captured about one uniquely barcoded TCR beta cDNA molecule for every two T cells. Using deep sequencing normalized with unique cDNA molecular identifiers, the study measured how TCR beta repertoire diversity changes with age. Donors were grouped into four age groups: young (average 16 years), middle-aged (39), aged (around 56) and long-lived (over 80). To avoid experimental bias, donors of different ages were distributed randomly across sequencing lanes. For two donors (one aged 18 to 29 and one aged 80 or older), the study analyzed two additional independent replicas of 1 million unique cDNA reads from the same blood draw.

This clonotype came up many times. Its antigen is unknown. The input lacks base qualities; no much larger clone sits a single base away. Study-wide conclusions, independent of this receptor: Estimates of total diversity from one million sequenced T cells were regarded as lower bounds and underestimates. Because the CMV infection status of the donors was unknown, age-related changes in expanded clonotypes may potentially have been confounded. Observed TCR beta diversity per million T cells fell roughly linearly with age, and a significant reduction was already apparent by age roughly 41. Because profiling used bulk unsorted PBMCs, naive and antigen-experienced compartments could not be compared conclusively. Compared with the aged group, the long-lived group had more naive CD4+ T cells, fewer expanded clones and increased TCR diversity, a pattern suggesting age selection. Observed TCR beta diversity correlated strongly with the percentage of naive T cells measured by flow cytometry.

The library relied on 5' RACE. Sequencing used an Illumina HiSeq 2500. The second PCR ran for roughly 7 to 11 cycles and used a J-beta primer mix along with a sample-barcoded 5' primer. A template-switch 5' adaptor carrying 12 random nucleotides introduced a unique molecular identifier onto each TCR beta cDNA molecule. At least 3 million CDR3-containing paired-end reads were obtained from each sample. The Mint cDNA synthesis kit, primed by a TRBC-specific oligonucleotide, was used to synthesize first-strand cDNA from all RNA. After uracil-DNA glycosylase treatment, a first 18-cycle PCR used universal primers M1SS and BC2_uni_R on all cDNA. On the authors' methods: Normalization of each sample was performed by random selection of 1 million high-quality reads, each carrying a distinct molecular identifier. Instead of being binned into consensus sequences, reads with shared molecular identifiers were discarded. CDR3 identification, clonotype clustering and error correction used MiTCR with a Q25 quality threshold and the strictest error-elimination algorithm. A nonparametric unseen species model with Euler transformation was used to estimate lower-bound total TCR beta diversity. The public sequencing data were trimmed at Q25 with fastp and processed into clonotypes with MiXCR by TCRdb, which kept only in-frame beta chains. Merged by CDR3 protein, the rows form single entries marked with the most common genes and DNA. Clone size and V and J calls follow TCRdb, not the original study. The sample yields some 290,000 distinct CDR3 sequences; roughly 26% were counted once. 29% of the sample belongs to the ten largest clones.

The 39 donors, aged about 6 to 95 years, were systemically healthy Caucasian individuals from Russia. Around 9.9 milliliters of peripheral blood were collected from each donor into EDTA-treated Vacutainer tubes. Ficoll-Paque density-gradient centrifugation was used to isolate PBMCs, with at least 6.5 million per sample. Trizol reagent was used to extract total RNA from PBMCs, with at least 6 micrograms per sample. For every donor, an aliquot of PBMCs went through flow cytometry to measure the percentages of naive CD45RAhigh/CD27high T cells. According to the germline V gene, CDR1 reads MNHNS and CDR2 reads SASEGT. V was cut back by 3 bases and J by 2 bases, leaving a gap of 9 bases between them. Including cysteine and phenylalanine, the CDR3 has 14 amino acids. Of the read, only the CDR3 DNA is kept; its 42 bases are in frame from base 1.

Input material: blood. The sequence came from a woman in her seventies in good health. The rearranged chain carries TRBV6-1 and TRBJ2-3; TRBD2 might be the D gene, on 6 matching bases. CDR3 reads: CASSEVAVTDTQYF. The DNA reads TGTGCCAGCAGTGAGGTAGCGGTCACAGATACGCAGTATTTT.